The 26 T cell receptor beta chains in this list originate from one sample, sequenced in a study of technical replicates of blood from several donors. Method: immunoSEQ multiplex PCR; TCRdb's copy keeps in-frame clones and lacks some. The table shows tens of thousands of clones, with 85% to 95% occurring only once. Material: T cells isolated from PBMCs. The receptors here all came from a human donor in good health.

The chain recombines TRBV27 with TRBJ2-7, with 7 bases fitting TRBD1. This CDR3 is built from 14 residues. Germline-derived CDR1 and CDR2 are MNHEY and SMNVEV (reference sequence). The junction had 15 bases not matched to a gene; V was cut back by 9 bases and J by 7 bases. This CDR3 reads CASSLGTAPTEQYF. CDR3 bases: TGTGCCAGTTCGCTCGGGACAGCCCCTACTGAGCAGTACTTC.

CDR3 coding DNA: TGTGCCAGCAGCTTAGACAGCAGCTCCTACAATGAGCAGTTCTTC. This encodes CASSLDSSSYNEQFF. The chain carries TRBV7-2 and TRBJ2-1; no clear D. Trimming cost V 1 base and J 0 bases, with 7 bases left between them. This CDR3 spans 15 amino acids. Germline V gene sequence: CDR1 SGHTA, CDR2 FQGNSA. Drawing the rest from reference TRBV7-2 and TRBJ2-1, the complete variable domain is GAGVSQSPSNKVTEKGKDVELRCDPISGHTALYWYRQSLGQGLEFLIYFQGNSAPDKSGLPSDRFSAERTGGSVSTLTIQRTQQEDSAVYLCASSLDSSSYNEQFFGPGTRLTVL.

The rearrangement joins TRBV5-5 to TRBJ1-1, with D unresolved. There are 11 residues in the CDR3. The germline gives CDR1 SGHKS, CDR2 YYEKEE (reference sequence). V was clipped by 2 bases and J by 8 bases, with 7 bases between them. The CDR3 bases are TGTGCCAGCAGCTTACCGGGGGAAGCTTTCTTT. Protein product: CASSLPGEAFF.

The J gene is TRBJ1-1, the V gene TRBV5-1; 7 bases align to TRBD1. From germline, CDR1 is SGHRS and CDR2 YFSETQ. J gave up 3 bases and V 1 base, and 9 bases lay outside the gene matches. The CDR3 totals 16 residues. The CDR3 reads CASSLKIQGLDTEAFF. The CDR3 nucleotides are TGCGCCAGCAGCTTGAAGATACAGGGGTTGGACACTGAAGCTTTCTTT.

This chain links TRBV4-3 with TRBJ2-1, with D uncertain. The V gene lost 0 bases and the J gene lost 9 bases, with 12 bases spanning the gap. This CDR3 spans 14 amino acids. CDR1 and CDR2 (germline): LGHNA, YSLEER. CDR3: CASSQEARFIEQFF. Written as DNA, the CDR3 is TGCGCCAGCAGCCAAGAAGCTCGGTTCATTGAGCAGTTCTTC.

J is TRBJ1-2 and V is TRBV7-8; D ambiguous. Germline CDR1 SGHVS, CDR2 FQNEAQ. The germline V and J ends were trimmed by 1 base and 1 base, with 19 bases remaining between them. This CDR3 comprises 18 residues. CDR3 sequence reads: CASSLVRSLYSNNYGYTF. The CDR3 nucleotides read TGTGCCAGCAGCTTAGTGCGGTCTCTGTATTCCAATAACTATGGCTACACCTTC.

The chain uses TRBV5-1 and TRBJ2-5; D unresolved. Trimming pared 1 base from V and 5 bases from J, leaving 12 bases between. The CDR3 consists of 14 residues. The germline gives CDR1 SGHRS, CDR2 YFSETQ. CDR3 bases: TGCGCCAGCAGCTTGAGAACAGTTGAGGAGACCCAGTACTTC. It codes for CASSLRTVEETQYF.

The gene calls are TRBV9 and TRBJ1-2, with 10 nucleotides matching TRBD1. CDR1 SGDLS and CDR2 YYNGEE come from the germline V gene. Trimming took 3 bases from V and 5 from J; bases not matched to a gene: 7. CDR3 length equals 15 residues. The CDR3 nucleotides are TGTGCCAGCAGCGGGGGACAGGGGCAATCATATGGCTACACCTTC. It encodes CASSGGQGQSYGYTF. Full variable domain (outside the CDR3, taken from reference TRBV9 and TRBJ1-2): DSGVTQTPKHLITATGQRVTLRCSPRSGDLSVYWYQQSLDQGLQFLIQYYNGEERAKGNILERFSAQQFPDLHSELNLSSLELGDSALYFCASSGGQGQSYGYTFGSGTRLTVV.

This clone was recorded only once. The chain joins TRBV11-2 to TRBJ2-2; 8 bases are a match to TRBD2. CDR3 length equals 16 residues. V lost 1 base and J lost 4; bases outside the gene matches: 5. The germline V gene has CDR1 SGHAT and CDR2 FQNNGV. CDR3: CASSLGGLVSTGELFF. The CDR3 DNA follows: TGTGCCAGCAGCTTAGGGGGACTAGTTAGCACCGGGGAGCTGTTTTTT.

V is TRBV5-4 and J is TRBJ1-1, with D maybe TRBD1 (5 bases). Germline-derived CDR1 and CDR2 are SGHNT and YYREEE (reference sequence). There are 15 residues in the CDR3. Trimming pared 3 bases from V and 3 bases from J, leaving 15 bases between. CDR3 DNA: TGTGCCAGCAGCTCCGTGAGGCGGGGGGACACTGAAGCTTTCTTT. Encoded protein: CASSSVRRGDTEAFF.

The V gene is TRBV29-1, the J gene TRBJ2-7; TRBD2 aligns across 7 bases. Germline CDR1 reads SQVTM; CDR2 reads ANQGSEA. The CDR3 sequence is 13 residues long. The V segment lost 4 bases and the J segment 7 bases; nucleotides outside the gene matches: 10. CDR3 sequence reads: CSVAHLVGGEQYF. The CDR3 bases are TGCAGCGTTGCCCACCTGGTGGGGGGGGAGCAGTACTTC.

The V call is TRBV4-1, the J call TRBJ1-1; no definite D call. CDR1 and CDR2 from the germline V gene are MGHRA and YSYEKL. The CDR3 length is 15 residues. V was cut by 3 bases and J by 3 bases, with 14 bases left in between. The CDR3 reads CASSQRLPGYTEAFF. CDR3 nucleotides: TGCGCCAGCAGCCAGCGGCTTCCCGGGTACACTGAAGCTTTCTTT.

The chain uses TRBV27 and TRBJ1-1; D might be TRBD1 (6 bases). Trimming removed 1 base at V and 2 bases at J, with 14 bases between. The CDR3 contains 16 residues. The germline V gene has CDR1 MNHEY and CDR2 SMNVEV (reference sequence). Here the CDR3 DNA reads TGTGCCAGCAGTTTATATGGGGGCGTGGGTAACACTGAAGCTTTCTTT. Protein sequence: CASSLYGGVGNTEAFF.

This chain uses TRBV28 with TRBJ2-7, with D maybe TRBD1 (6 bases). Germline V gives CDR1 MDHEN, CDR2 SYDVKM. CDR3 size: 13 residues. Between the trimmed V and J ends, which lost 8 bases and 0 bases, there was a span of 11 bases. CDR3 bases: TGTGCCAGCCGCGGACAGAGCTCCTACGAGCAGTACTTC. Translating it yields CASRGQSSYEQYF.

The chain carries TRBV28 and TRBJ1-2, with D maybe TRBD1 (6 bases). The CDR3 has 16 amino acids. Germline CDR1 MDHEN, CDR2 SYDVKM. V dropped 0 bases and J dropped 6 bases, with 17 bases sitting between them. This chain's CDR3 is CASSLWVTQGSDGYTF. CDR3 coding DNA: TGTGCCAGCAGTTTATGGGTTACACAGGGTAGCGATGGCTACACCTTC.

V usage is TRBV5-1 and J usage is TRBJ2-3; tentative D call: TRBD2 (6 bases). Trimming shortened V by 0 bases and J by 5 bases, and 13 bases separated the two germline ends. The germline CDR1 and CDR2 sequences are SGHRS and YFSETQ. This CDR3 spans 15 amino acids. Here the CDR3 reads CASSLVLAGGDTQYF. CDR3 DNA sequence: TGCGCCAGCAGCTTGGTACTAGCCGGAGGAGATACGCAGTATTTT.

The chain couples TRBV5-1 to TRBJ2-3; tentative D call: TRBD2 (6 bases). Trimming shortened V by 3 bases and J by 2 bases, and 16 bases separated the two germline ends. Germline loops: CDR1 SGHRS, CDR2 YFSETQ. CDR3 size: 16 residues. The CDR3, as DNA: TGCGCCAGCAGCTCCGGGCGGGAATGGCTCACAGATACGCAGTATTTT. This sequence encodes CASSSGREWLTDTQYF.

The chain has TRBV2 and TRBJ1-5; D is unclear. The CDR3 contains 11 residues. The ends were cut back, 8 bases at V and 6 bases at J, with 8 bases in the middle. Germline lookup yields CDR1 SNHLY and CDR2 FYNNEI. CDR3 DNA: TGTGCCAGCGGTCCGGGTCAGCCCCAGCATTTT. Its protein is CASGPGQPQHF.

The genes are TRBV6-5 and TRBJ2-7; no clear D. Germline CDR1 and CDR2: MNHEY and SVGAGI. V dropped 0 bases and J dropped 3 bases, with 12 bases sitting between them. This CDR3 is built from 15 residues. The CDR3 bases are TGTGCCAGCAGTTACTCAACCCACGTAGACTACGAGCAGTACTTC. This translates into CASSYSTHVDYEQYF.

The J gene is TRBJ1-1, the V gene TRBV25-1, with D tentatively TRBD1 (6 bases). The CDR3 runs to 14 residues. V was trimmed by 3 bases and J by 2 bases, leaving 10 bases between them. Germline V gives CDR1 MGHDK, CDR2 SYGVNS. The CDR3 DNA sequence: TGTGCCAGCAGTGAGTGGGACACAAACACTGAAGCTTTCTTT. Amino acid sequence: CASSEWDTNTEAFF.

The J gene is TRBJ1-5, the V gene TRBV10-1; D unresolved. From germline, CDR1 is WNHNN and CDR2 SYGVQD (reference sequence). Trimming pared 6 bases from V and 0 bases from J, leaving 9 bases between. The CDR3 extends over 14 amino acids. The CDR3 nucleotides read TGCGCCAGCAGAGAGGAGGGTAGCAATCAGCCCCAGCATTTT. This translates into CASREEGSNQPQHF.

This chain uses TRBV30 with TRBJ2-1, with 15 bases that match TRBD2. V shed 3 bases and J 4 bases; nucleotides not matched to a gene: 1. The CDR3 sequence is 15 residues long. The germline gives CDR1 GTSNPN, CDR2 SVGIG (reference sequence). CDR3 DNA sequence: TGTGCCTGGAGAGGACTAGCGGGAGGGTACAATGAGCAGTTCTTC. It encodes CAWRGLAGGYNEQFF.

V and J are TRBV11-2 and TRBJ2-7; D may be TRBD1 (5 bases). V was shortened by 4 bases and J by 2 bases, with 15 bases between the two germline ends. This CDR3 has 15 residues. The germline V gene encodes CDR1 SGHAT and CDR2 FQNNGV. CDR3 coding DNA: TGTGCCAGCAGCTCTGACAGCCTGAGACCCTACGAGCAGTACTTC. It codes for CASSSDSLRPYEQYF.

The V and J genes are TRBV27 and TRBJ2-3, with 7 nucleotides matching TRBD2. Per the germline V gene, CDR1 is MNHEY and CDR2 is SMNVEV (reference sequence). The CDR3 loop spans 17 amino acids. The trim removed 5 bases at V and 2 bases at J, leaving 13 bases unmatched. The chain's CDR3 is CASSPTPLAAYTDTQYF. DNA of the CDR3: TGTGCCAGCAGTCCAACCCCCCTAGCGGCCTACACAGATACGCAGTATTTT.

The chain employs TRBV2 and TRBJ2-5; D gene unclear. The CDR3 runs to 12 residues. Germline V lookup: CDR1 SNHLY, CDR2 FYNNEI. The V end was cut by 8 bases, the J end by 5 bases, with 12 bases between. The chain's CDR3 is CASLQPGETQYF. The CDR3 DNA sequence: TGTGCCAGCCTCCAACCCGGGGAGACCCAGTACTTC. Together with reference TRBV2 and TRBJ2-5, the CDR3 gives the full variable domain: EPEVTQTPSHQVTQMGQEVILRCVPISNHLYFYWYRQILGQKVEFLVSFYNNEISEKSEIFDDQFSVERPDGSNFTLKIRSTKLEDSAMYFCASLQPGETQYFGPGTRLLVL.

The chain employs TRBV9 and TRBJ2-7; perhaps TRBD1 as D (5 bases). V lost 4 bases to trimming and J lost 2 bases, with 19 bases between them. The length of the CDR3 is 16 residues. From germline, CDR1 is SGDLS and CDR2 YYNGEE. CDR3: CASSPGHLGVAYEQYF. Here the CDR3 DNA reads TGTGCCAGCAGCCCAGGGCACCTAGGGGTGGCCTACGAGCAGTACTTC.